This passage covers 13 T cell receptor beta chains from one sample sequenced in a study of blood T cell repertoires in COVID-19. Sequencing was performed with immunoSEQ multiplex PCR; in TCRdb, only in-frame clones are kept and a portion is missing. The table has 99,000 or so clones, roughly nine tenths seen once. The specimen sequenced was peripheral blood. The receptor source for this set is a human donor in a cohort sampled during active COVID-19.

The rearrangement links TRBV29-1 to TRBJ2-7; 10 positions agree with TRBD2. Germline V gives CDR1 SQVTM, CDR2 ANQGSEA. V lost 7 bases, J lost 2 bases, and 17 bases stayed unmatched. This CDR3 region has 17 residues. The CDR3 DNA sequence: TGCAGCGCCGCAAGGACGGCTAGCGGGAGTCAGACCTACGAGCAGTACTTC. Protein sequence: CSAARTASGSQTYEQYF.

This clone was seen more than once but under ten times. This sequence joins TRBV10-1 and TRBJ2-1, with D tentatively TRBD2 (7 bases). This CDR3 is built from 14 residues. V lost 8 bases to trimming and J lost 6 bases, with 17 bases between them. CDR1 is WNHNN, CDR2 SYGVQD, per germline (reference sequence). The CDR3 DNA sequence: TGCGCCAGCCAAGAGGGGGGGGGCTTCAATGAGCAGTTCTTC. Translated, it gives CASQEGGGFNEQFF.

The chain carries TRBV28 and TRBJ2-3; 8 bases agree with TRBD1. Germline CDR1 MDHEN, CDR2 SYDVKM. The CDR3 extends over 15 amino acids. V lost 6 bases to trimming and J lost 3 bases; unmatched junction nucleotides: 8. The CDR3 region has the DNA TGTGCCAGCAGCCGCGGACAGGGAGGAACAGATACGCAGTATTTT. Translated, it gives CASSRGQGGTDTQYF.

The rearrangement uses TRBV5-6 and TRBJ1-3, with D unclear. Germline CDR1 reads SGHDT; CDR2 reads YYEEEE. V lost 1 base and J 0 bases, leaving 11 bases between the germline ends. This CDR3 has 16 amino acids. The chain's CDR3 is CASSLREGISGNTIYF. CDR3 nucleotides: TGTGCCAGCAGCTTGAGGGAGGGAATCTCTGGAAACACCATATATTTT.

This chain joins TRBV28 and TRBJ2-7; weak D call: TRBD2 (5 bases). V lost 3 bases and J 0 bases, leaving 6 bases between the germline ends. Germline V gene sequence: CDR1 MDHEN, CDR2 SYDVKM. The CDR3 has 13 amino acids. The CDR3 reads CASSFGDSYEQYF. The CDR3 DNA reads as TGTGCCAGCAGTTTCGGGGACTCCTACGAGCAGTACTTC.

This sequence joins TRBV18 and TRBJ2-5; D might be TRBD2 (6 bases). CDR3 length: 14 residues. Germline CDR1 is KGHSH and CDR2 is LQKENI. The V end was cut by 3 bases, the J end by 8 bases, with 16 bases between. The CDR3 bases are TGTGCCAGCTCACCGCCGGGACTCCAGAACACCCAGTACTTC. Translation: CASSPPGLQNTQYF. Combining the CDR3 with reference TRBV18 and TRBJ2-5 gives the whole variable domain NAGVMQNPRHLVRRRGQEARLRCSPMKGHSHVYWYRQLPEEGLKFMVYLQKENIIDESGMPKERFSAEFPKEGPSILRIQQVVRGDSAAYFCASSPPGLQNTQYFGPGTRLLVL.

Comment on this clone: A read error may produce the germline difference seen at one junction end. The rearrangement joins TRBV10-3 to TRBJ2-5; D is uncertain. The CDR3 runs to 12 residues. In germline, CDR1 is ENHRY, CDR2 SYGVKD. The CDR3 is CATSGSQETQYF. Here the CDR3 DNA reads TGTGCCACCAGTGGTAGCCAAGAGACCCAGTACTTC.

This chain joins TRBV9 and TRBJ2-5; the match to TRBD1 covers 7 bases. Looked up from germline, CDR1 is SGDLS and CDR2 is YYNGEE. V was pared by 0 bases and J by 5 bases, with 10 bases of the junction left unmatched. CDR3 size: 16 residues. CDR3 amino acids: CASSVASGQVSETQYF. The CDR3, as DNA: TGTGCCAGCAGCGTAGCCTCCGGACAGGTCAGCGAGACCCAGTACTTC. Variable domain in full (rest from reference TRBV9 and TRBJ2-5): DSGVTQTPKHLITATGQRVTLRCSPRSGDLSVYWYQQSLDQGLQFLIQYYNGEERAKGNILERFSAQQFPDLHSELNLSSLELGDSALYFCASSVASGQVSETQYFGPGTRLLVL.

V and J are TRBV4-1 and TRBJ2-2; D perhaps matches TRBD1 (5 bases). The CDR3 has 18 amino acids. Germline CDR1 reads MGHRA; CDR2 reads YSYEKL. Between the trimmed V and J ends, which lost 2 bases and 4 bases, there was a span of 20 bases. The CDR3, as DNA: TGCGCCAGCAGCCAAACCGCGCTTCGACAGATTATCACCGGGGAGCTGTTTTTT. Translated, it gives CASSQTALRQIITGELFF.

This rearrangement joins TRBV27 to TRBJ2-1, with D tentatively TRBD1 (6 bases). The CDR3 runs 14 residues. The V end lost 5 bases, the J end lost 6 bases, and 14 bases lay between the germline ends. The germline gives CDR1 MNHEY, CDR2 SMNVEV (reference sequence). The CDR3 sequence: CASSPQQGFNEQFF. CDR3 nucleotide sequence: TGTGCCAGCAGTCCCCAGCAGGGGTTCAATGAGCAGTTCTTC.

V is TRBV5-1 and J is TRBJ1-1; D gene uncertain. The ends were cut back, 5 bases at V and 1 base at J, with 9 bases in the middle. The CDR3 consists of 13 residues. Germline CDR1 reads SGHRS; CDR2 reads YFSETQ. The CDR3 nucleotides are TGCGCCAGCAGGCGACGGGAGAACACTGAAGCTTTCTTT. It yields the protein CASRRRENTEAFF.

This chain connects TRBV12-5 to TRBJ2-1; 12 nucleotides match TRBD2. The germline CDR1 and CDR2 sequences are LGHNT and FRNRAP. This CDR3 contains 16 residues. The trim removed 7 bases at V and 4 bases at J, leaving 8 bases unmatched. The DNA of the CDR3 is TGTGCTAGTGCCCTACCTAGCGGGAGGGTATACAATGAGCAGTTCTTC. Its translation is CASALPSGRVYNEQFF.

This clone was counted a few times. The chain has TRBV10-3 and TRBJ1-5; 10 bases agree with TRBD1. This CDR3 region has 16 residues. Germline V gene data show CDR1 as ENHRY and CDR2 as SYGVKD. J lost 3 bases, V lost 3 bases, and 5 bases had no gene match. In DNA form, the CDR3 reads TGTGCCATCAGTGACTTGGGGACAGGGGCCAATCAGCCCCAGCATTTT. It translates to CAISDLGTGANQPQHF.